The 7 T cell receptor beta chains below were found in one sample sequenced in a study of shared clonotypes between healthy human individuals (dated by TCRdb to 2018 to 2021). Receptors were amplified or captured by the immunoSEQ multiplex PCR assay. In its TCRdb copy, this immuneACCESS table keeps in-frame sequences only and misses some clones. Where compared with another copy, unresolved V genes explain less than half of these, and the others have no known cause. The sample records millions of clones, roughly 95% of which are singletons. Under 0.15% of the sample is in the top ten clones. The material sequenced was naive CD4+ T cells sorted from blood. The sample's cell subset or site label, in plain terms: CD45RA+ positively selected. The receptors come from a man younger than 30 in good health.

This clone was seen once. This CDR3 is CSVGIAKAVYEQYF. In DNA form, the CDR3 reads TGCAGCGTTGGTATAGCGAAAGCCGTTTACGAGCAGTACTTC. This chain connects TRBV29-1 to TRBJ2-7; TRBD2 might be the D (5 bases). The CDR3 runs to 14 residues. Trimming shortened V by 4 bases and J by 4 bases, and 17 bases separated the two germline ends. Per germline, CDR1 SQVTM and CDR2 ANQGSEA.

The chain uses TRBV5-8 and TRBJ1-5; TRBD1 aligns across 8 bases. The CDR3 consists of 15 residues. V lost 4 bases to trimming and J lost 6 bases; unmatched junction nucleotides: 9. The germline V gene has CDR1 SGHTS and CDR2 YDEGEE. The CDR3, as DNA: TGTGCCAGCAGCCCAGGGGGCGCGGGGCGTCAGCCCCAGCATTTT. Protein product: CASSPGGAGRQPQHF. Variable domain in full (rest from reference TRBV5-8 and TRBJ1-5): EAGVTQSPTHLIKTRGQQATLRCSPISGHTSVYWYQQALGLGLQFLLWYDEGEERNRGNFPPRFSGRQFPNYSSELNVNALELEDSALYLCASSPGGAGRQPQHFGDGTRLSIL.

The CDR3 spells CASSSTGGYEQYF. CDR3 coding DNA: TGTGCCAGCAGCTCGACAGGGGGGTACGAGCAGTACTTC. The chain has TRBV9 and TRBJ2-7, with 9 nucleotides matching TRBD1. The germline gives CDR1 SGDLS, CDR2 YYNGEE. Losses at the gene ends were 4 bases for V and 4 bases for J; bases not matched to a gene: 3. This CDR3 has 13 amino acids. Using reference TRBV9 and TRBJ2-7 for the parts outside the CDR3, the full variable domain is DSGVTQTPKHLITATGQRVTLRCSPRSGDLSVYWYQQSLDQGLQFLIQYYNGEERAKGNILERFSAQQFPDLHSELNLSSLELGDSALYFCASSSTGGYEQYFGPGTRLTVT.

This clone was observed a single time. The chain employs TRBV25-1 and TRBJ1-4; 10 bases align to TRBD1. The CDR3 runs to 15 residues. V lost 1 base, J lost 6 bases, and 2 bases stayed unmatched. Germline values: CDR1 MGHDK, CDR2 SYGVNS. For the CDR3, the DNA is TGTGCCAGCAGTGAATGGGGACAGGGGTATGAAAAACTGTTTTTT. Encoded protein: CASSEWGQGYEKLFF.

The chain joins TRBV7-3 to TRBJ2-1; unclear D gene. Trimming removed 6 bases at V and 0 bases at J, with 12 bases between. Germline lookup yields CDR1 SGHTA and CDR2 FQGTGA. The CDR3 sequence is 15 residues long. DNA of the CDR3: TGTGCCAGCAGTCGGGCGCAGAGCTCCTACAATGAGCAGTTCTTC. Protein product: CASSRAQSSYNEQFF. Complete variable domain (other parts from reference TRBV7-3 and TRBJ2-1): GAGVSQTPSNKVTEKGKYVELRCDPISGHTALYWYRQSLGQGPEFLIYFQGTGAADDSGLPNDRFFAVRPEGSVSTLKIQRTERGDSAVYLCASSRAQSSYNEQFFGPGTRLTVL.

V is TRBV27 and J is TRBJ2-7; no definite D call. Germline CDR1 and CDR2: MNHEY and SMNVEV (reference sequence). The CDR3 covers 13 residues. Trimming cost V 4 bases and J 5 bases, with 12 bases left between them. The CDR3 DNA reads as TGTGCCAGCAGTTCCAGTAGATCCCACGAGCAGTACTTC. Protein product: CASSSSRSHEQYF.

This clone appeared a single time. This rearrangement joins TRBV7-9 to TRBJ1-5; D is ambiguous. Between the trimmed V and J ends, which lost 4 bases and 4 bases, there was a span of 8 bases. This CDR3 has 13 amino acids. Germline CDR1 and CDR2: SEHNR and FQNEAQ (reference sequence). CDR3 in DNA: TGTGCCAGCAGCTCTGACCCAAATCAGCCCCAGCATTTT. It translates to CASSSDPNQPQHF.